The present T cell receptor (beta chain) was sequenced within a study of blood T cells in healthy people across ages. Together with a sample-barcoded 5' primer, a J-beta primer mix was included in a second PCR lasting roughly 6 to 12 cycles. TCRdb ran MiXCR on the 5' RACE reads and lists one entry per CDR3 protein. This sample has approximately 680,000 distinct CDR3 sequences; about a third occur once, and the top ten carry just over 15%. Notes on this clonotype: Its antigen is unknown.

Study results and caveats: Any conclusive comparison of naive versus antigen-experienced cells was prevented by using unsorted PBMCs. From one million sequenced T cells, diversity estimates were lower bounds. A roughly linear age-dependent decrease characterized TCR beta diversity per million T cells. Donor CMV infection status was unknown, possibly confounding age-related changes in expanded clonotypes.

Germline values: CDR1 MDHEN, CDR2 SYDVKM. The CDR3 extends over 18 amino acids. V was shortened by 2 bases and J by 1 base, with 18 bases between the two germline ends. Material: blood. The TCR originated in an elderly woman in good health. This rearrangement joins TRBV28 to TRBJ1-5; D is perhaps TRBD1 (6 bases). CDR3 bases: TGTGCCAGCAGTTTACGGGGGGCGTCGAGAGAAAGCAATCAGCCCCAGCATTTT. Translating it yields CASSLRGASRESNQPQHF.